This T cell receptor beta chain was captured in a study of blood T cell repertoires in COVID-19. In the study overall: The cDNA or gDNA used as material had been derived from T cells, B-cell-depleted T cells, or PBMCs.

Per the authors' pipeline: For nucleated cells, counts were estimated from reference gene primer amplification. Sequencing was performed with immunoSEQ multiplex PCR; in TCRdb, only in-frame clones are kept and a portion is missing. V and J calls plus clone size are reproduced from that table; the DNA served to infer D and trimming. The sample has about 350,000 clones; around 86% are singletons. Enrolment of Seattle patients took place during active infection, and they were followed longitudinally. V shed 0 bases and J shed 3 bases, with 7 bases lying between them. Germline loops: CDR1 SGHTA, CDR2 FQGTGA. The CDR3 consists of 14 residues. On this clone: The sample contains more than one DNA sequence encoding this CDR3.

What was sequenced was peripheral blood. This rearrangement joins TRBV7-3 to TRBJ2-3, with D tentatively TRBD2 (5 bases). The receptor's source is a woman in her fifties or sixties with COVID-19, enrolled during active disease. CDR3 sequence: CASSLTRGTDTQYF. CDR3 coding DNA: TGTGCCAGCAGCTTAACGAGAGGGACAGATACGCAGTATTTT. The full variable domain, rest sourced from reference TRBV7-3 and TRBJ2-3, is GAGVSQTPSNKVTEKGKYVELRCDPISGHTALYWYRQSLGQGPEFLIYFQGTGAADDSGLPNDRFFAVRPEGSVSTLKIQRTERGDSAVYLCASSLTRGTDTQYFGPGTRLTVL.